The TCR beta chain described here comes from a study of control samples from healthy donors and cancer patients. Here immunoSEQ multiplex PCR was the method, and the copy in TCRdb shows in-frame clones only, minus some. This sample has about 140,000 clones, with more than 80% found just once. Germline lookup yields CDR1 MNHEY and CDR2 SMNVEV (reference sequence). This CDR3 contains 13 residues. Trimming removed 5 bases from V and 6 bases from J; junction bases left unmatched: 6. This chain links TRBV27 with TRBJ1-2; 7 positions agree with TRBD1. The receptor was derived from a man between 18 and 35 years old in good health. Sequencing was carried out using blood. The CDR3, as DNA: TGTGCCAGCAGTCGAACAGGGGTGGATGGCTACACCTTC. Translating it yields CASSRTGVDGYTF.